Each of the 21 T cell receptor beta chains below was sequenced from the same sample in a study of blood T cells in healthy people across ages. Sample-barcoded 5' priming and a J-beta primer mix drove a second PCR of about 7 to 11 cycles. TCRdb itself ran the 5' RACE reads through MiXCR, one entry per CDR3 protein. The sample has roughly 2 million distinct CDR3 sequences; roughly 50% are singletons. The specimen was blood. The receptors stem from a woman in her thirties or forties in good health.

In its sample, this clonotype was seen a few times. The V and J genes are TRBV28 and TRBJ1-6; D might be TRBD1 (5 bases). The CDR3 is 14 residues long. Germline assignment: CDR1 MDHEN and CDR2 SYDVKM. Deletions cut 6 bases from V and 7 bases from J, with 13 bases between. CDR3 loop: CASRRGGNNSPLHF. The CDR3 bases are TGTGCCAGCAGGCGGGGGGGGAACAATTCACCCCTCCACTTT.

The rearrangement joins TRBV6-5 to TRBJ2-5; 10 positions agree with TRBD1. The CDR3 is made up of 15 amino acids. Unmatched junction bases numbered 9, after V lost 6 bases and J lost 5 bases. Germline V gives CDR1 MNHEY, CDR2 SVGAGI. The chain's CDR3 is CASRPGQGKLETQYF. The CDR3 bases are TGTGCCAGCAGACCGGGACAGGGGAAGCTGGAGACCCAGTACTTC.

In its sample, this clonotype was seen a few times. The V gene is TRBV25-1, the J gene TRBJ2-5; tentative D call: TRBD2 (6 bases). CDR3 size: 14 residues. V lost 6 bases, J lost 0 bases, and 11 bases lay in between. Per germline, CDR1 MGHDK and CDR2 SYGVNS. The CDR3 DNA sequence: TGTGCCAGCAGCGACCGGGACTACCAAGAGACCCAGTACTTC. Protein product: CASSDRDYQETQYF.

This clonotype was counted a single time. The J gene is TRBJ2-3, the V gene TRBV5-6; a possible D gene is TRBD2 (6 bases). V lost 4 bases to trimming and J lost 1 base, with 13 bases between them. There are 15 residues in the CDR3. CDR1 and CDR2 (germline): SGHDT, YYEEEE. The CDR3 DNA reads TGTGCCAGCAGCGCCCTGACTAGTGGCACAGATACGCAGTATTTT. This encodes CASSALTSGTDTQYF.

This chain links TRBV4-1 with TRBJ2-1; a weak D match, TRBD2 (5 bases). CDR1 is MGHRA and CDR2 is YSYEKL in the germline V gene. V dropped 3 bases and J dropped 5 bases, with 20 bases sitting between them. The CDR3 sequence is 17 residues long. The CDR3 loop is CASSHPGRASRDNEQFF. CDR3 in DNA: TGCGCCAGCAGCCACCCCGGGCGGGCTAGCCGGGACAATGAGCAGTTCTTC.

A few counts support this clonotype. V gene TRBV11-2 combines with J gene TRBJ2-5; 8 bases line up with TRBD1. The CDR3 sequence is 15 residues long. Germline trimming cut 6 bases from V and 5 bases from J; bases unmatched to any gene: 11. Germline V gene sequence: CDR1 SGHAT, CDR2 FQNNGV. CDR3 sequence (DNA): TGTGCCAGCAGAAAAGGACAGGGCGAGCGGGAGACCCAGTACTTC. Translated: CASRKGQGERETQYF.

This chain links TRBV9 with TRBJ2-4, with 7 bases aligning to TRBD1. Germline V gives CDR1 SGDLS, CDR2 YYNGEE. J was trimmed by 7 bases and V by 3 bases; bases with no gene match: 7. The CDR3 contains 14 residues. CDR3 loop: CASSGWTGGNIQYF. CDR3 DNA sequence: TGTGCCAGCAGCGGATGGACAGGCGGGAACATTCAGTACTTC.

The chain uses TRBV23-1 and TRBJ2-5; TRBD2 aligns across 10 bases. TRBV23-1 is an ORF, and what it does is uncertain. CDR3 length equals 17 residues. V shed 0 bases and J 2 bases; nucleotides not matched to a gene: 6. DNA for the CDR3: TGCGCCAGCAGTCAATCGCTTCTAGCGGGGGCTCAAGAGACCCAGTACTTC. It yields the protein CASSQSLLAGAQETQYF.

This chain links TRBV3-1 with TRBJ1-2, with D perhaps TRBD1 (5 bases). With 2 bases removed from V and 3 bases from J, the gap between germline ends came to 13 bases. From germline, CDR1 is LGHDT and CDR2 YNNKEL (reference sequence). The CDR3 is 15 residues long. The CDR3 coding sequence is TGTGCCAGCAGCCAATTTTCAGGGACTCACTATGGCTACACCTTC. It specifies CASSQFSGTHYGYTF.

In DNA form, the CDR3 reads TGTGCCAGCAGCCAAGACCTCCAGGGGGCACTCAATGAGCAGTACTTC. Amino acid sequence: CASSQDLQGALNEQYF. The chain recombines TRBV4-2 with TRBJ2-1; 8 bases are a match to TRBD1. The last part of the DNA fits TRBJ2-7 better; the J call may be wrong. The CDR3 covers 16 residues. The germline CDR1 and CDR2 sequences are LGHNA and YNFKEQ.

This clonotype has just a few counts. The chain links TRBV4-2 to TRBJ1-2; D remains ambiguous. Trimming stripped 1 base from V and 2 bases from J, with 8 bases between. Germline lookup yields CDR1 LGHNA and CDR2 YNFKEQ. This CDR3 comprises 14 residues. The DNA of the CDR3 is TGTGCCAGCAGCCAAGTCGCACAGAACTATGGCTACACCTTC. Amino acid sequence: CASSQVAQNYGYTF.

This clonotype was seen a few times. This chain uses TRBV4-3 with TRBJ2-5; TRBD2 agrees at 9 bases. V dropped 2 bases and J dropped 1; count of bases not matched to a gene: 5. The CDR3 runs to 16 residues. Per germline, CDR1 LGHNA and CDR2 YSLEER. CDR3 DNA sequence: TGCGCCAGCAGCCAACTGACTAGCGGACTCCAAGAGACCCAGTACTTC. Amino acid sequence: CASSQLTSGLQETQYF.

V is TRBV20-1 and J is TRBJ2-3; the match to TRBD1 covers 8 bases. J was trimmed by 9 bases and V by 3 bases; bases with no gene match: 11. CDR1 and CDR2 from the germline V gene are DFQATT and SNEGSKA (reference sequence). CDR3 length equals 14 residues. Here the CDR3 reads CSASETGGFGTQYF. CDR3 nucleotide sequence: TGCAGTGCTAGCGAAACAGGGGGATTTGGGACGCAGTATTTT.

The V call is TRBV4-1, the J call TRBJ2-3; D unresolved. CDR3 length: 14 residues. Germline V gives CDR1 MGHRA, CDR2 YSYEKL. Trimming left V 1 base short and J 5 bases short, with 10 bases between. CDR3 in amino acids: CASSQGTVEDTQYF. CDR3 nucleotide sequence: TGCGCCAGCAGCCAAGGTACAGTGGAAGATACGCAGTATTTT.

The rearrangement uses TRBV5-5 and TRBJ2-5; 7 bases are a match to TRBD1. V gave up 4 bases and J gave up 5 bases; unmatched junction bases: 8. This CDR3 contains 14 residues. Germline values: CDR1 SGHKS, CDR2 YYEKEE (reference sequence). CDR3 DNA sequence: TGTGCCAGCAGCCCGGGACAGCGCCGGGAGACCCAGTACTTC. The encoded protein is CASSPGQRRETQYF. The complete variable domain, with remaining parts taken from reference TRBV5-5 and TRBJ2-5, reads DAGVTQSPTHLIKTRGQQVTLRCSPISGHKSVSWYQQVLGQGPQFIFQYYEKEERGRGNFPDRFSARQFPNYSSELNVNALLLGDSALYLCASSPGQRRETQYFGPGTRLLVL.

This chain uses TRBV6-5 with TRBJ2-3; D might be TRBD2 (5 bases). CDR3 length: 16 amino acids. CDR1 MNHEY and CDR2 SVGAGI come from the germline V gene. Trimming pared 0 bases from V and 4 bases from J, leaving 14 bases between. CDR3 amino acids: CASSYSQSPAADTQYF. The CDR3 nucleotides are TGTGCCAGCAGTTACTCGCAATCTCCAGCGGCAGATACGCAGTATTTT.

A few counts support this clonotype. The chain links TRBV5-1 to TRBJ1-1; 9 positions match TRBD1. The CDR3 loop spans 13 amino acids. Germline V gene sequence: CDR1 SGHRS, CDR2 YFSETQ. After removal of 4 bases from V and 5 bases from J, the junction contained 3 bases not matched to a gene. The CDR3 nucleotides read TGCGCCAGCAGCAATGACAGGGGGACTGAAGCTTTCTTT. Its protein is CASSNDRGTEAFF.

The V call is TRBV10-2, the J call TRBJ2-4; unclear D gene. Gene TRBJ2-7 matches the end of the DNA better, so the J call may be wrong. CDR3 size: 12 residues. Germline V gene lookup returns CDR1 WSHSY and CDR2 SAAADI. The CDR3 coding sequence is TGCGCCAGCAGTGAAAACAGCTACGAGCAGTACTTC. Translation: CASSENSYEQYF.

Comment on this clonotype: Sequence at one end of the junction differs from germline and may be a read error. The chain uses TRBV7-2 and TRBJ2-1; tentatively, D is TRBD1 (5 bases). Germline assignment: CDR1 SGHTA and CDR2 FQGNSA. This CDR3 contains 16 residues. Written as DNA, the CDR3 is TGTGCCAACAGCTTAGGGCCCACCTCAGGGTACAATGAGCAGTTCTTC. Its translation is CANSLGPTSGYNEQFF.

CDR3 residues: CSVLVGRGGTEAFF. CDR3 nucleotide sequence: TGCAGTGTCCTCGTGGGCCGCGGGGGCACTGAAGCTTTCTTT. This chain connects TRBV20-1 to TRBJ1-1; a possible D gene is TRBD1 (5 bases). Trimming took off 7 bases at V and 4 bases at J, with 19 bases between the two ends. Germline-derived CDR1 and CDR2 are DFQATT and SNEGSKA (reference sequence). The CDR3 is 14 amino acids.

The rearrangement uses TRBV7-9 and TRBJ2-5; 8 bases map to TRBD2. From germline, CDR1 is SEHNR and CDR2 FQNEAQ (reference sequence). J gave up 5 bases and V 5 bases, and 10 bases lay outside the gene matches. This CDR3 contains 15 residues. CDR3: CASSPAGLVGETQYF. DNA of the CDR3: TGTGCCAGCAGCCCCGCGGGACTAGTGGGTGAGACCCAGTACTTC.